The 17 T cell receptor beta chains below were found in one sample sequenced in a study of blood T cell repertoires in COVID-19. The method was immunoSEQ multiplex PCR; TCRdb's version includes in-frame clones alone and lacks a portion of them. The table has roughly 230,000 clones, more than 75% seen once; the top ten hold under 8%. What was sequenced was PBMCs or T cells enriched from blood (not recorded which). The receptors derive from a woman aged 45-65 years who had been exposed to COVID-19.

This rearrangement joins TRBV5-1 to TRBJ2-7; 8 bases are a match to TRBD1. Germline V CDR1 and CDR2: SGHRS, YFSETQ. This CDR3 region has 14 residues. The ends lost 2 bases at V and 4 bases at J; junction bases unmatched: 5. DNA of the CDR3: TGCGCCAGCAGCTTAATCCAGGGGGCTTACGAGCAGTACTTC. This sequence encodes CASSLIQGAYEQYF.

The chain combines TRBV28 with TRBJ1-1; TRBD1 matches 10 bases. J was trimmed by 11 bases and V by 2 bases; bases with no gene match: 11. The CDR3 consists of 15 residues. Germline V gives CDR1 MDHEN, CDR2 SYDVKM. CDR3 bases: TGTGCCAGCAGTTTAAGCGGGACAGGGGCCCCCCTGGCTTTCTTT. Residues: CASSLSGTGAPLAFF.

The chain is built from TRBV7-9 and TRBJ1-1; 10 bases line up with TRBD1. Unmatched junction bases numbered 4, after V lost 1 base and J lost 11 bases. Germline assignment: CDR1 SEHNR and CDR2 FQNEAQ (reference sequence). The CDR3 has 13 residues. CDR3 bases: TGTGCCAGCAGCTTAGGGGACAGGGGAAAGGCTTTCTTT. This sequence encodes CASSLGDRGKAFF.

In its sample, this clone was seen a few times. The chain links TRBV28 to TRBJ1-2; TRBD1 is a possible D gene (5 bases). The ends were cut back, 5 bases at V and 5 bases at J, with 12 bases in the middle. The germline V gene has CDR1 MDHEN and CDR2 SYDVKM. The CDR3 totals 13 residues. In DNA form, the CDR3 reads TGTGCCAGCAGTCGTGGGGCTCCTTATGGCTACACCTTC. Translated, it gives CASSRGAPYGYTF.

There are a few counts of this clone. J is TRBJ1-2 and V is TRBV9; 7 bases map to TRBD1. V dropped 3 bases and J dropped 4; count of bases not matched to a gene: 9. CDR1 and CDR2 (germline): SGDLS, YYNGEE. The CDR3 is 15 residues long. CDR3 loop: CASSAERGQIYGYTF. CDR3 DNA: TGTGCCAGCAGCGCCGAGAGGGGACAGATCTATGGCTACACCTTC.

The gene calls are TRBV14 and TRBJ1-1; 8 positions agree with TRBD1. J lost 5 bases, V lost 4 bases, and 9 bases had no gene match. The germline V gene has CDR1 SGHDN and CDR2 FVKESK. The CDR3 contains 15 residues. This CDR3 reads CASSLRQGSGTEAFF. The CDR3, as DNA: TGTGCCAGCAGCCTCCGACAGGGGAGCGGGACTGAAGCTTTCTTT.

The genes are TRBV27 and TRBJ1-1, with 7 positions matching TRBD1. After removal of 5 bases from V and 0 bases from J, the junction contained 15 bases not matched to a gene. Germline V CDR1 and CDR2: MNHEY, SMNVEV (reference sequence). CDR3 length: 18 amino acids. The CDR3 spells CASSHAPGTAYVNTEAFF. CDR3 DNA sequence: TGTGCCAGCAGTCACGCCCCCGGGACAGCCTACGTGAACACTGAAGCTTTCTTT.

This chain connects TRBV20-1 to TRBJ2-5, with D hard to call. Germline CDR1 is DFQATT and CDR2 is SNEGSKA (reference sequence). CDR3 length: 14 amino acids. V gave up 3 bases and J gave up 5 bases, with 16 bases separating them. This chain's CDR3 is CSASSSLRSETQYF. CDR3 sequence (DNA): TGCAGTGCTAGTTCGTCCCTCAGGTCGGAGACCCAGTACTTC.

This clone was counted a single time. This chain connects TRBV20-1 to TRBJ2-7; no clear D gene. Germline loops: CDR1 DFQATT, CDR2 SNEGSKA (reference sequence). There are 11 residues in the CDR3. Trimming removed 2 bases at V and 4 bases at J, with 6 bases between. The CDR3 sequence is CSARTEYEQYF. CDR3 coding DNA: TGCAGTGCTAGAACAGAGTACGAGCAGTACTTC.

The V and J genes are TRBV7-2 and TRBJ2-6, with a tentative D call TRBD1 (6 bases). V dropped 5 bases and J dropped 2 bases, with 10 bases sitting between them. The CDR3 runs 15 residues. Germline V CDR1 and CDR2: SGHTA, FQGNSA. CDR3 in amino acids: CASSVQGAGANVLTF. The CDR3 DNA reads TGTGCCAGCAGCGTACAGGGCGCTGGGGCCAACGTCCTGACTTTC.

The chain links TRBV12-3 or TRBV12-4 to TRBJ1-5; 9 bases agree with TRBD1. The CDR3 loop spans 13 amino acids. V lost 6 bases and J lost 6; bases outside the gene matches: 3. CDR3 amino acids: CASSWTGAQPQHF. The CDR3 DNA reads TGTGCCAGCAGCTGGACAGGGGCTCAGCCCCAGCATTTT.

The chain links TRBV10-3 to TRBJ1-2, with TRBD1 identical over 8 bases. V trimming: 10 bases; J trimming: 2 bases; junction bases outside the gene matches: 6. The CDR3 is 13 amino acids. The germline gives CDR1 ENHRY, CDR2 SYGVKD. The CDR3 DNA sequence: TGTGCCAGTTGGACAGGGTTGAACTATGGCTACACCTTC. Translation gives CASWTGLNYGYTF.

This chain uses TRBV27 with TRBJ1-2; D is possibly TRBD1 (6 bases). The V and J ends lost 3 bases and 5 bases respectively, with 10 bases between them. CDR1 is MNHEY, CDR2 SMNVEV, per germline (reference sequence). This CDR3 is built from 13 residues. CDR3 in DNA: TGTGCCAGCAGTTTCAGGGGTGGATATGGCTACACCTTC. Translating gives CASSFRGGYGYTF.

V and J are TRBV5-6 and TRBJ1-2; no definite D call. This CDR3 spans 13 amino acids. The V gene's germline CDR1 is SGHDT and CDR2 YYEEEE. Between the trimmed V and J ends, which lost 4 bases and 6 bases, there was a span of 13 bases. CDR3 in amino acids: CASSPQRANGYTF. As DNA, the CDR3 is TGTGCCAGCAGCCCGCAGAGGGCTAATGGCTACACCTTC.

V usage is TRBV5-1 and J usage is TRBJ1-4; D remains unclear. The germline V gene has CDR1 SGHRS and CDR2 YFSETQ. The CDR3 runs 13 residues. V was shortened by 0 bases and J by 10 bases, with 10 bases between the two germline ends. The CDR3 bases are TGCGCCAGCAGCTTGGAGGCAGGCCTAAAACTGTTTTTT. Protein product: CASSLEAGLKLFF.

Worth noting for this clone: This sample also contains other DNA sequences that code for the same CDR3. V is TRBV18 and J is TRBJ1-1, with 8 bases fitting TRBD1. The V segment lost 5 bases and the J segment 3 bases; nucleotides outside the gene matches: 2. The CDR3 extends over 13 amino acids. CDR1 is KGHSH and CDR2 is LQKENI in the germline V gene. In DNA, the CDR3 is TGTGCCAGCTCATTGGACAGGGACACTGAAGCTTTCTTT. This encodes CASSLDRDTEAFF.

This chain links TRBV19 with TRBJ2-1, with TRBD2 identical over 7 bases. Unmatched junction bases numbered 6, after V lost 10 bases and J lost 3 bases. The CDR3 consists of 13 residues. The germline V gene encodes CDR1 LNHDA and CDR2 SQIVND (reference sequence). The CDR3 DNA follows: TGTGCCACCCGCGGGGAGGGCTACAATGAGCAGTTCTTC. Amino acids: CATRGEGYNEQFF.